A selection of T cell receptor beta chains follows, all from one sample in a study of OX40 agonist ivuxolimab in advanced cancers. Libraries were prepared by immunoSEQ multiplex PCR; TCRdb keeps only in-frame clonotypes and omits some of them. The profile shows 100,000 to 150,000 clones, about 92% of them singletons. This sample comprised CD4+ or CD8+ T cells sorted from blood, obtained in a trial of the OX40 agonist ivuxolimab. Every receptor here comes from an adult with an advanced solid tumor such as melanoma, head and neck, liver or kidney cancer. Each CDR3 is given with its conserved first and last residue. D genes are given only for firm matches. Only part of the rows carry a size: once, few, many, or a class if the clone is expanded.

j_call d_call v_call clone_size cdr3_aa cdr3_nt
TRBJ1-3 - TRBV30 - CAWRLIGNTIYF TGTGCCTGGAGGCTGATTGGAAACACCATATATTTT
TRBJ1-4 TRBD1 TRBV7-2 - CASSTTGVNEKLFF TGTGCCAGCAGCACAACAGGGGTTAATGAAAAACTGTTTTTT
TRBJ1-1 - TRBV5-5 - CASSSSDRTEAFF TGTGCCAGCAGCTCATCAGACAGGACTGAAGCTTTCTTT
TRBJ2-1 TRBD1 TRBV9 - CASSQGQDSYNEQFF TGTGCCAGCAGCCAGGGACAGGATTCCTACAATGAGCAGTTCTTC
TRBJ1-5 TRBD1 TRBV4-3 - CASSLPIQGEQPQHF TGCGCCAGCAGCCTCCCGATCCAGGGGGAACAGCCCCAGCATTTT
TRBJ2-1 - TRBV6-1 - CASSEAPGSYNEQFF TGTGCCAGCAGTGAAGCCCCTGGATCCTACAATGAGCAGTTCTTC
TRBJ1-2 - TRBV4-2 - CASSVRARYTF TGTGCCAGCAGCGTACGGGCCCGCTACACCTTC
TRBJ1-2 - TRBV7-9 - CASSRGSEDGYTF TGTGCCAGCAGCCGCGGATCCGAGGATGGCTACACCTTC
TRBJ1-3 - TRBV19 once CASTPLKTGNTIYF TGTGCCAGTACCCCACTCAAAACCGGAAACACCATATATTTT
TRBJ1-1 TRBD1 TRBV18 few CASSPRGQLNTEAFF TGTGCCAGCTCACCGAGGGGACAGCTGAACACTGAAGCTTTCTTT
TRBJ1-2 - TRBV7-3 - CASSFPGANYGYTF TGTGCCAGCAGCTTCCCGGGAGCTAACTATGGCTACACCTTC
TRBJ2-1 TRBD1 TRBV2 - CASSRDRDYNEQFF TGTGCCAGCAGTAGGGACAGGGACTACAATGAGCAGTTCTTC
TRBJ2-5 TRBD1 TRBV11-2 once CASSLGGTVQETQYF TGTGCCAGCAGCTTAGGAGGGACAGTACAAGAGACCCAGTACTTC
TRBJ1-5 - TRBV11-2 - CASSRDRNNQPQHF TGTGCCAGCAGTCGTGACAGGAATAATCAGCCCCAGCATTTT
TRBJ1-2 TRBD1 TRBV18 few CASSPLGTGYGYTF TGTGCCAGCTCACCGTTAGGGACAGGCTATGGCTACACCTTC
TRBJ2-7 - TRBV7-2 few CASSSDRYEQYF TGTGCCAGCAGCTCCGACAGATACGAGCAGTACTTC
TRBJ1-1 - TRBV5-1 - CASSRDRVNTEAFF TGCGCCAGCAGCCGGGACCGGGTGAACACTGAAGCTTTCTTT
TRBJ1-1 - TRBV5-1 - CASSPGGTGNTEAFF TGCGCCAGCAGCCCCGGTGGCACGGGGAACACTGAAGCTTTCTTT
TRBJ1-2 - TRBV4-3 - CASSQRGSVGYTF TGCGCCAGCAGCCAAAGGGGTTCGGTTGGCTACACCTTC
TRBJ1-2 TRBD1 TRBV9 - CASSVASGTGGGGYTF TGTGCCAGCAGCGTAGCCTCCGGGACAGGGGGCGGCGGCTACACCTTC
TRBJ2-3 TRBD2 TRBV11-3 - CASSLGGTSGGTDTQYF TGTGCCAGCAGCTTAGGAGGGACTAGCGGGGGCACAGATACGCAGTATTTT
TRBJ1-6 - TRBV9 few CASSVSESPLHF TGTGCCAGCAGCGTATCTGAGTCACCCCTCCACTTT
TRBJ1-1 TRBD1 TRBV28 - CASSSGQGWDTEAFF TGTGCCAGCAGTTCCGGACAGGGGTGGGACACTGAAGCTTTCTTT
TRBJ2-7 - TRBV2 - CASRLALGPYEQYF TGTGCCAGCAGGCTAGCGCTTGGCCCCTACGAGCAGTACTTC
TRBJ1-3 TRBD1 TRBV4-1 - CASSQDRTGSSGNTIYF TGCGCCAGCAGCCAAGATAGGACAGGGAGCTCTGGAAACACCATATATTTT
TRBJ2-2 - TRBV19 - CASSILQGNTGELFF TGTGCCAGTAGTATCCTTCAGGGGAACACCGGGGAGCTGTTTTTT
TRBJ1-1 - TRBV5-1 once CASSLSGEITEAFF TGCGCCAGCTCCCTCTCAGGGGAGATCACTGAAGCTTTCTTT
TRBJ1-2 - TRBV7-2 - CASSFQWMDYGYTF TGTGCCAGCAGCTTCCAATGGATGGACTATGGCTACACCTTC
TRBJ2-1 TRBD1 TRBV9 - CASSGEGAYNEQFF TGTGCCAGCAGCGGAGAGGGGGCTTACAATGAGCAGTTCTTC
TRBJ2-3 - TRBV30 - CAWSVKGADTQYF TGTGCCTGGAGTGTAAAGGGAGCAGATACGCAGTATTTT
TRBJ2-7 TRBD2 TRBV7-2 - CASSTRLAGTYEQYF TGTGCCAGCAGCACCCGACTAGCGGGGACCTACGAGCAGTACTTC
TRBJ1-1 - TRBV7-2 few CASSRAFF TGTGCCAGCAGCCGGGCTTTCTTT
TRBJ2-1 - TRBV27 - CASSFSLTLNEQFF TGTGCCAGCAGTTTTAGCCTGACCCTCAATGAGCAGTTCTTC
TRBJ2-4 TRBD2 TRBV15 - CATSGLAGGAKNIQYF TGTGCCACCAGCGGACTAGCGGGGGGGGCCAAAAACATTCAGTACTTC
TRBJ2-1 - TRBV4-2 - CASSRDTRARDEQFF TGTGCCAGCAGCCGGGACACCCGGGCGCGAGATGAGCAGTTCTTC
TRBJ2-5 - TRBV11-2 - CASSLNTGPGTQYF TGTGCCAGCAGCTTAAACACAGGCCCGGGGACCCAGTACTTC
TRBJ2-1 TRBD2 TRBV9 - CASSVALRGTSGGRSSYNEQFF TGTGCCAGCAGCGTAGCCCTTCGAGGGACTAGCGGGGGACGGAGCTCCTACAATGAGCAGTTCTTC
TRBJ2-5 - TRBV7-6 - CAALLRGTQYF TGTGCCGCGCTTCTTCGGGGGACCCAGTACTTC
TRBJ1-6 TRBD1 TRBV27 once CASSTQGARFNSPLHF TGTGCCAGCAGTACTCAGGGGGCCCGTTTCAATTCACCCCTCCACTTT
TRBJ1-2 TRBD1 TRBV2 - CAGHRDRGHGQGYTF TGTGCCGGCCACCGGGACAGGGGACATGGTCAGGGCTACACCTTC
TRBJ2-7 TRBD1 TRBV19 - CATVFPGTGVQYF TGTGCCACCGTCTTCCCCGGGACAGGGGTTCAGTACTTC
TRBJ2-5 - TRBV18 - CASSPPPGQETQYF TGTGCCAGCTCACCACCGCCAGGTCAAGAGACCCAGTACTTC